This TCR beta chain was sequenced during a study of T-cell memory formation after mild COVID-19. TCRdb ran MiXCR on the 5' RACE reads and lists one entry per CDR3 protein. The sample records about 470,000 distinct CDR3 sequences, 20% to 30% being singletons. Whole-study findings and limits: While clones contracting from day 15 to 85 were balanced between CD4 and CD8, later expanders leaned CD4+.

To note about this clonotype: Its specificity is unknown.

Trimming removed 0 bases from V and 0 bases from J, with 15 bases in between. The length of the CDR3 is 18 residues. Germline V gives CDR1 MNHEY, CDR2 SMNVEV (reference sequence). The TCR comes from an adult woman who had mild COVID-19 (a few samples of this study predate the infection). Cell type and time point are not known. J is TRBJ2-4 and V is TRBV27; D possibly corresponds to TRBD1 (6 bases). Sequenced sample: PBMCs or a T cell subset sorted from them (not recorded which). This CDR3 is CASSLSGFWGLAKNIQYF. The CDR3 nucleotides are TGTGCCAGCAGTTTATCGGGGTTTTGGGGGCTAGCCAAAAACATTCAGTACTTC.